The 15 T cell receptor beta chains reported below all come from one sample, sequenced in a study of blood T cell repertoires in COVID-19. Some clones are missing from TCRdb's copy, which holds only in-frame ones; the method was immunoSEQ multiplex PCR. The profile covers 200,000 to 300,000 clones, with 85% to 90% appearing a single time and roughly 1.4% taken by the ten largest. Sequenced input: peripheral blood. The receptors come from an older man with acute or convalescent COVID-19.

The chain couples TRBV3-1 (or the pseudogene TRBV3-2) to TRBJ2-7, with 11 bases lining up with TRBD2. Trimming at V came to 6 bases and at J to 2 bases, leaving 3 bases not matched to a gene. CDR1 is LGHDT and CDR2 is YNNKEL in the germline V gene (reference sequence). The CDR3 runs 14 residues. CDR3 DNA: TGTGCCAGCAGTCCTAGCGGGGGGACCTACGAGCAGTACTTC. Translation: CASSPSGGTYEQYF.

The J gene is TRBJ1-5, the V gene TRBV28, with D uncertain. The CDR3 is 15 amino acids. Germline-derived CDR1 and CDR2 are MDHEN and SYDVKM. V lost 6 bases and J lost 0, with 12 bases in between. This CDR3 is CASRLMGTSNQPQHF. In DNA, the CDR3 is TGTGCCAGCAGGCTTATGGGCACTAGCAATCAGCCCCAGCATTTT.

The rearrangement uses TRBV19 and TRBJ1-4; D is undetermined. The germline V and J ends were trimmed by 5 bases and 5 bases, with 9 bases remaining between them. There are 13 residues in the CDR3. Germline V gives CDR1 LNHDA, CDR2 SQIVND (reference sequence). CDR3 DNA: TGTGCCAGTAGTGTTCGGTTGAATGAAAAACTGTTTTTT. It is translated as CASSVRLNEKLFF.

The rearrangement joins TRBV19 to TRBJ1-2; TRBD1 is a possible D gene (6 bases). The CDR3 totals 16 residues. CDR1 and CDR2 from the germline V gene are LNHDA and SQIVND (reference sequence). V lost 5 bases to trimming and J lost 7 bases, with 23 bases between them. The CDR3 spells CASSSPFSGTSRGYTF. The CDR3 DNA reads as TGTGCCAGTAGTTCGCCCTTTTCCGGGACAAGCCGTGGCTACACCTTC.

The chain employs TRBV15 and TRBJ1-2; D might be TRBD1 (5 bases). The CDR3 length is 15 residues. With 0 bases removed from V and 3 bases from J, the gap between germline ends came to 11 bases. Germline V gives CDR1 LNHNV, CDR2 YYDKDF (reference sequence). DNA of the CDR3: TGTGCCACCAGCAGAGATTACGGGGGGGACTATGGCTACACCTTC. It encodes CATSRDYGGDYGYTF.

This clone showed up just a few times. In DNA form, the CDR3 reads TGCACCAGCAGCCTTAGGGCAGGGGCCCCAACTAATGAAAAACTGTTTTTT. Protein product: CTSSLRAGAPTNEKLFF. The V and J genes are TRBV1 and TRBJ1-4; TRBD1, the D gene given by the table, was not confirmed from the DNA. TRBV1 corresponds to a pseudogene. The CDR3 spans 17 residues.

This chain joins TRBV4-3 and TRBJ1-5; possible D gene TRBD1, 6 bases. V lost 0 bases to trimming and J lost 1 base, with 7 bases between them. CDR1 and CDR2 from the germline V gene are LGHNA and YSLEER. This CDR3 is built from 15 residues. The CDR3 region has the DNA TGCGCCAGCAGCCAAGATCAGGGGAGCAATCAGCCCCAGCATTTT. It yields the protein CASSQDQGSNQPQHF.

V gene TRBV4-3 combines with J gene TRBJ1-4; maybe TRBD1 (5 bases). V lost 1 base, J lost 3 bases, and 9 bases lay in between. CDR1 and CDR2 from the germline V gene are LGHNA and YSLEER. The CDR3 extends over 15 amino acids. CDR3 region: CASSQGAGANEKLFF. For the CDR3, the DNA is TGCGCCAGCAGCCAAGGGGCGGGGGCTAATGAAAAACTGTTTTTT.

The J gene is TRBJ1-2, the V gene TRBV6-2 or TRBV6-3; D is possibly TRBD1 (5 bases). V lost 0 bases, J lost 2 bases, and 10 bases lay in between. The CDR3 extends over 15 amino acids. Germline assignment: CDR1 MNHEY and CDR2 SVGEGT. The CDR3 DNA reads TGTGCCAGCAGTTACTCTTTGAGACAGAACTATGGCTACACCTTC. It translates to CASSYSLRQNYGYTF.

J is TRBJ2-5 and V is TRBV5-1; unclear D gene. The CDR3 consists of 13 residues. Trimming shortened V by 4 bases and J by 1 base, and 8 bases separated the two germline ends. Germline assignment: CDR1 SGHRS and CDR2 YFSETQ. CDR3 bases: TGCGCCAGCAGCCCATTACTCCAAGAGACCCAGTACTTC. This sequence encodes CASSPLLQETQYF.

The CDR3 bases are TGCAGTGCTAGTCAAAGGTTGGAGGGGGCGCCGGGTGGCTACACCTTC. Translating gives CSASQRLEGAPGGYTF. The genes are TRBV20-1 and TRBJ1-2; 7 positions agree with TRBD1. The germline V gene has CDR1 DFQATT and CDR2 SNEGSKA (reference sequence). Losses at the gene ends were 3 bases for V and 7 bases for J; bases not matched to a gene: 17. The CDR3 loop spans 16 amino acids.

V and J are TRBV4-2 and TRBJ1-4, with a tentative D call TRBD1 (6 bases). This CDR3 region has 15 residues. From germline, CDR1 is LGHNA and CDR2 YNFKEQ. Trimming took 0 bases from V and 7 from J, leaving 12 bases between them. The CDR3 reads CASSQDRTEFEKLFF. DNA of the CDR3: TGTGCCAGCAGCCAAGATAGGACAGAATTTGAAAAACTGTTTTTT.

CDR3 sequence reads: CASSGTSGGALFGEQFF. The CDR3 DNA sequence: TGTGCCAGCAGCGGGACTAGCGGGGGGGCCTTGTTTGGTGAGCAGTTCTTC. This rearrangement joins TRBV6-2 or TRBV6-3 to TRBJ2-1, with 16 positions matching TRBD2. J lost 9 bases, V lost 6 bases, and 11 bases had no gene match. Germline V gene sequence: CDR1 MNHEY, CDR2 SVGEGT. The length of the CDR3 is 17 residues.

The chain links TRBV29-1 to TRBJ2-1; the match to TRBD2 covers 12 bases. The germline V gene has CDR1 SQVTM and CDR2 ANQGSEA. Losses at the gene ends were 1 base for V and 7 bases for J; bases not matched to a gene: 2. The CDR3 is 14 residues long. The CDR3 is CSVEATSGSNEQFF. CDR3 sequence (DNA): TGCAGCGTTGAAGCGACTAGCGGGAGTAATGAGCAGTTCTTC.

The chain couples TRBV28 to TRBJ1-5; TRBD1 matches at 9 bases. V shed 4 bases and J 7 bases; nucleotides not matched to a gene: 8. The CDR3 is made up of 15 amino acids. Germline V gene data show CDR1 as MDHEN and CDR2 as SYDVKM. CDR3 DNA: TGTGCCAGCAGTTCGTGGACAGGGGCTCAGCAGCCCCAGCATTTT. Its protein product is CASSSWTGAQQPQHF. Full variable domain (outside the CDR3, taken from reference TRBV28 and TRBJ1-5): DVKVTQSSRYLVKRTGEKVFLECVQDMDHENMFWYRQDPGLGLRLIYFSYDVKMKEKGDIPEGYSVSREKKERFSLILESASTNQTSMYLCASSSWTGAQQPQHFGDGTRLSIL.